This TCR beta chain comes out of a study of blood T cell repertoires in COVID-19. About the study: COVID-19 samples collected from the United States, Italy and Spain covered acute and convalescent phases.

Participants, about 18 to 100 years old, spanned more than 20 US areas. Participants reported their clinical history, and cohort assignment relied on those reports. Recovered Cohort 3 donors showed two negative PCRs, clearance, or symptom resolution. This CDR3 contains 15 residues. Deletions cut 0 bases from V and 1 base from J, with 8 bases between. In germline, CDR1 is LGHNA, CDR2 YNFKEQ. TCRdb's copy holds only in-frame clones and misses some; the assay was immunoSEQ multiplex PCR. The table lists roughly 360,000 clones, around 83% of them singletons. Sequencing input: PBMCs or T cells enriched from blood (not recorded which). This TCR was recovered from a woman in her forties or fifties who had recovered from COVID-19. The V gene is TRBV4-2, the J gene TRBJ2-3; D may be TRBD2 (6 bases). The CDR3 sequence: CASSQDRGGTDTQYF. The CDR3 region has the DNA TGTGCCAGCAGCCAAGATCGCGGGGGCACAGATACGCAGTATTTT.